This T cell receptor beta chain is drawn from a study of breast tumors, draining lymph nodes, adjacent tissues. MiXCR, applied by TCRdb to the multiplex PCR reads, yields one record per CDR3 protein. Of about 100,000 distinct CDR3 sequences listed, around 20% were seen once; the top ten hold more than 0.9%. Per germline, CDR1 DFQATT and CDR2 SNEGSKA (reference sequence). Trimming removed 3 bases from V and 0 bases from J, with 9 bases in between. This CDR3 has 14 residues. Breast cancer patients provided tissue from their axillary draining lymph nodes. Many counts were recorded for this clonotype. The J gene is TRBJ2-1, the V gene TRBV20-1, with D possibly being TRBD1 or TRBD2 (5 bases each). Sequences were obtained from axillary lymph node tissue. This receptor was taken from a female donor with breast cancer. Some clones in this sample may be carry-over from other donors' samples. CDR3 protein: CSARTGTSYNEQFF. The CDR3 DNA reads as TGCAGTGCTAGGACCGGGACCTCCTACAATGAGCAGTTCTTC.